One and the same sample provided the 23 T cell receptor beta chains below, sequenced in a study of CD8 T cells in cerebrospinal fluid in Alzheimer's disease (dated by TCRdb to 2020 to 2021). Library method: 10x single-cell sequencing. The sequencer was a NextSeq 550. The reads went through TCRdb reprocessing, and each CDR3 protein sequence gets one entry with no DNA. For this sample, the table gives over a thousand distinct CDR3 sequences. Of the sample, 7.5% to 9% falls within the top ten clones. The sample was cerebrospinal fluid. These receptors all come from a human donor in good health.

This clonotype registers medium-sized by frequency. This rearrangement joins TRBV15 to TRBJ2-2; TCRdb reports TRBD2, a call that lacks DNA to check it against. This CDR3 spans 14 amino acids. Germline V CDR1 and CDR2: LNHNV, YYDKDF (reference sequence). CDR3 loop: CATSGPADTGELFF.

Its frequency marks this clonotype as medium-sized. The chain carries TRBV5-6 and TRBJ1-2; TCRdb outputs TRBD1, but without DNA this stays unchecked. This CDR3 comprises 14 residues. Germline loops: CDR1 SGHDT, CDR2 YYEEEE. CDR3 amino acids: CASSLPGTGVGYTF.

This clonotype is deemed large (0.1 to 1%) by its frequency. The chain uses TRBV12-3 or TRBV12-4 and TRBJ1-3. The CDR3 totals 13 residues. CDR3 region: CASRFYSSDTIYF.

This clonotype counts as medium-sized by frequency. The chain is built from TRBV6-6 and TRBJ2-7; TCRdb returns TRBD1, unconfirmable since there is no DNA. This CDR3 has 15 amino acids. Germline CDR1 MNHNY, CDR2 SVGAGI (reference sequence). The CDR3 is CASTRGDRGGGEQYF.

Frequency places this clonotype as medium-sized (0.01 to 0.1%). This chain connects TRBV11-2 to TRBJ2-7; TCRdb names TRBD2, which stays unverified in the absence of DNA. Looked up from germline, CDR1 is SGHAT and CDR2 is FQNNGV. The CDR3 runs to 19 residues. The chain's CDR3 is CASSLEEGGWAPPAYEQYF.

In terms of frequency, this clonotype is medium-sized. V gene TRBV6-5 combines with J gene TRBJ1-1; checking the TCRdb D call of TRBD1 is not possible without DNA. This CDR3 has 13 residues. CDR1 is MNHEY and CDR2 is SVGAGI in the germline V gene. CDR3: CASSYSAGTEAFF.

This clonotype ranks as medium-sized in terms of frequency. V usage is TRBV14 and J usage is TRBJ2-1; the D call from TCRdb, TRBD2, cannot be confirmed without DNA. Germline V lookup: CDR1 SGHDN, CDR2 FVKESK. The CDR3 covers 13 residues. CDR3 sequence: CASSQRYSTLRLF.

By frequency, this clonotype registers large (0.1 to 1%). The V call is TRBV9, the J call TRBJ1-1. There are 12 residues in the CDR3. CDR1 is SGDLS, CDR2 YYNGEE, per germline. The CDR3 sequence: CASSVESGEAFF.

Its frequency marks this clonotype as medium-sized. The chain uses TRBV3-1 and TRBJ2-7; TCRdb's D call of TRBD2 is untestable without DNA. From germline, CDR1 is LGHDT and CDR2 YNNKEL (reference sequence). The CDR3 runs 20 residues. The CDR3 here is CASSQASGGRGALKPYEQYF.

This clonotype shows up as medium-sized by frequency. The rearrangement links TRBV6-2 or TRBV6-3 to TRBJ2-5; TCRdb gives TRBD2 as the D gene, but with no DNA this cannot be confirmed. Germline CDR1 is MNHEY and CDR2 is SVGEGT. This CDR3 has 15 residues. CDR3 amino acids: CASSSGLAGGLAQYF.

This clonotype is large by frequency. The chain is built from TRBV11-3 and TRBJ2-1; TCRdb designates TRBD2, a call that cannot be tested without DNA. Germline assignment: CDR1 SGHNT and CDR2 YENEEA. The CDR3 length is 15 residues. The CDR3 spells CASSLGADSYNEQFF.

This clonotype is identified as medium-sized (0.01 to 0.1%) from frequency. This chain connects TRBV25-1 to TRBJ1-2; TCRdb calls TRBD1, which cannot be checked without DNA. Germline V gives CDR1 MGHDK, CDR2 SYGVNS. The CDR3 runs to 13 residues. CDR3 protein: CASSDNPGDGYTF.

Considering frequency, this clonotype is large. The chain combines TRBV7-2 with TRBJ1-5; with no DNA, the TCRdb D assignment of TRBD1 cannot be verified. The germline CDR1 and CDR2 sequences are SGHTA and FQGNSA. The CDR3 is 20 amino acids. CDR3 sequence reads: CASSLQRTGDGKGIYQPQHF.

This clonotype is called large (0.1 to 1%) based on its frequency. V and J are TRBV5-5 and TRBJ2-7; the D call from TCRdb, TRBD1, cannot be confirmed without DNA. Germline lookup yields CDR1 SGHKS and CDR2 YYEKEE (reference sequence). The CDR3 runs 15 residues. The CDR3 loop reads CASNPRGDRVGEQYF.

This clonotype is labeled medium-sized based on frequency. The V gene is TRBV3-1, the J gene TRBJ2-7. The CDR3 extends over 12 amino acids. Germline V gene data show CDR1 as LGHDT and CDR2 as YNNKEL (reference sequence). CDR3 protein: CASSQNTYEQYF.

Frequency places this clonotype as medium-sized (0.01 to 0.1%). The rearrangement joins TRBV5-1 to TRBJ2-3. The CDR3 is 15 amino acids. In germline, CDR1 is SGHRS, CDR2 YFSETQ. Here the CDR3 reads CASSLLGRATDTQYF.

Judged by frequency, this clonotype is medium-sized. The chain has TRBV7-8 and TRBJ2-5; lacking DNA, the TRBD2 call made by TCRdb goes unchecked. Germline V gives CDR1 SGHVS, CDR2 FQNEAQ. The CDR3 totals 16 residues. The CDR3 spells CASSWTSGGTGETQYF. The full variable domain, its missing parts supplied by reference TRBV7-8 and TRBJ2-5, is GAGVSQSPRYKVAKRGQDVALRCDPISGHVSLFWYQQALGQGPEFLTYFQNEAQLDKSGLPSDRFFAERPEGSVSTLKIQRTQQEDSAVYLCASSWTSGGTGETQYFGPGTRLLVL.

By frequency, this clonotype registers medium-sized (0.01 to 0.1%). The chain employs TRBV2 and TRBJ2-5. Per the germline V gene, CDR1 is SNHLY and CDR2 is FYNNEI. The CDR3 length is 12 residues. CDR3 sequence: CASSELRETQYF.

This clonotype is labeled large (0.1 to 1%) based on frequency. This chain connects TRBV12-3 or TRBV12-4 to TRBJ1-1; with no DNA, the TCRdb D assignment of TRBD1 cannot be verified. CDR3 size: 13 residues. The CDR3 reads CASSPAWGTEAFF.

This clonotype is called large based on its frequency. The chain links TRBV9 to TRBJ2-3; the TCRdb D gene call, TRBD1, has no DNA to confirm it. The germline V gene encodes CDR1 SGDLS and CDR2 YYNGEE. The CDR3 sequence is 14 residues long. CDR3: CASSVGQGADTQYF.

Considering frequency, this clonotype is medium-sized. The J gene is TRBJ1-4, the V gene TRBV20-1; TCRdb's D call of TRBD1 is untestable without DNA. CDR1 is DFQATT and CDR2 is SNEGSKA in the germline V gene (reference sequence). This CDR3 is built from 15 residues. Here the CDR3 reads CSARDWGTSDEKLFF.

In terms of frequency, this clonotype is medium-sized. This chain links TRBV30 with TRBJ1-2. The germline V gene encodes CDR1 GTSNPN and CDR2 SVGIG (reference sequence). CDR3 length: 13 residues. The CDR3 here is CAWSASAVYGYTF.

According to its frequency, this clonotype is medium-sized (0.01 to 0.1%). The rearrangement uses TRBV20-1 and TRBJ1-3; TCRdb designates TRBD1, a call that cannot be tested without DNA. Germline V gene sequence: CDR1 DFQATT, CDR2 SNEGSKA (reference sequence). This CDR3 spans 17 amino acids. The chain's CDR3 is CSARAPLGSGSGNTIYF.